This T cell receptor (beta chain) appears in the sequencing data of a study of T cells in Graves' hyperthyroidism and ophthalmopathy. Study-wide results and caveats: The model identified upcoming ophthalmopathy a median about 6.5 months ahead of onset.

Unmatched junction bases numbered 4, after V lost 5 bases and J lost 5 bases. The CDR3 loop spans 14 amino acids. This clonotype was counted between two and nine times. Its antigen remains unidentified. Patients having uncontrolled infection, another autoimmune disease, pregnancy or lactation were not included. Fresh peripheral blood, around 10 ml of it, supplied the PBMCs. There were TCR beta CDR3 regions amplified from RNA transcripts. Initially, a first-round RT-PCR of the TCR CDR3 employed the HTBI primer set. TCRdb reanalysed the multiplex PCR reads using MiXCR and keeps one entry per CDR3 protein. This repertoire shows about 350,000 distinct CDR3 sequences, 15% to 20% found once; its top ten account for about 14%.

The source is a woman in her thirties or forties with Graves' ophthalmopathy. V usage is TRBV12-3 or TRBV12-4 and J usage is TRBJ2-5; 11 bases fit TRBD1. The sample comprised blood. The CDR3: CASSGQGAGETQYF. In DNA, the CDR3 is TGTGCCAGCAGTGGACAGGGGGCCGGTGAGACCCAGTACTTC.